These 11 T cell receptor beta chains share one sample of origin, sequenced in a study of cytomegalovirus exposure and HLA in healthy donors. PCR was performed using 60 Vbeta and 13 Jbeta primers. Method: immunoSEQ multiplex PCR; TCRdb's copy keeps in-frame clones and lacks some. The sample includes nearly 200,000 clones, roughly four fifths of them seen just once. Sequencing used PBMCs. The source of these receptors is a woman aged 25 to 39 in good health and CMV-seropositive.

This clone was seen more than once but under ten times. V gene TRBV6-6 combines with J gene TRBJ2-3, with 9 bases lining up with TRBD1. The junction had 10 bases not matched to a gene; V was cut back by 6 bases and J by 6 bases. This CDR3 is 15 amino acids long. Germline CDR1 MNHNY, CDR2 SVGAGI (reference sequence). CDR3 loop: CASSQGQGGWDTQYF. The CDR3 nucleotides are TGTGCCAGCAGCCAGGGACAGGGCGGGTGGGATACGCAGTATTTT.

This clone was detected a few times. J is TRBJ2-5 and V is TRBV7-3; 8 bases are a match to TRBD1. The V segment lost 5 bases and the J segment 1 base; nucleotides outside the gene matches: 3. Germline CDR1 reads SGHTA; CDR2 reads FQGTGA. This CDR3 has 14 residues. CDR3 residues: CASSLGTGQETQYF. In DNA, the CDR3 is TGTGCCAGCAGCCTCGGGACAGGCCAAGAGACCCAGTACTTC.

The chain is built from TRBV6-5 and TRBJ2-7; 8 bases fit TRBD1. The CDR3 contains 12 residues. J gave up 5 bases and V 5 bases, and 2 bases lay outside the gene matches. Looked up from germline, CDR1 is MNHEY and CDR2 is SVGAGI. CDR3 bases: TGTGCCAGCAGTCCCAGGGGGCACGAGCAGTACTTC. It is translated as CASSPRGHEQYF.

The chain is built from TRBV7-3 and TRBJ2-7; maybe TRBD1 (6 bases). Trimming took off 2 bases at V and 2 bases at J, with 19 bases between the two ends. This CDR3 has 17 residues. In germline, CDR1 is SGHTA, CDR2 FQGTGA. As DNA, the CDR3 is TGTGCCAGCAGCTTATTCACGTTGGACAGCTCTCCCTACGAGCAGTACTTC. Protein: CASSLFTLDSSPYEQYF.

This chain uses TRBV28 with TRBJ1-1; 7 nucleotides line up with TRBD1. CDR3 length equals 10 residues. CDR1 and CDR2 from the germline V gene are MDHEN and SYDVKM. V dropped 10 bases and J dropped 7; count of bases not matched to a gene: 3. CDR3 DNA: TGTGCCATCCGGGACAGTGAAGCTTTCTTT. The encoded protein is CAIRDSEAFF.

CDR3 sequence: CASSLGAGDSEKLFF. The CDR3 DNA is TGCGCCAGCAGCTTGGGGGCAGGGGATAGCGAAAAACTGTTTTTT. This sequence joins TRBV5-1 and TRBJ1-4; D might be TRBD1 (6 bases). Germline-derived CDR1 and CDR2 are SGHRS and YFSETQ. Trimming left V 0 bases short and J 8 bases short, with 14 bases between. This CDR3 is 15 amino acids long. The variable domain in full, completed from reference TRBV5-1 and TRBJ1-4, reads KAGVTQTPRYLIKTRGQQVTLSCSPISGHRSVSWYQQTPGQGLQFLFEYFSETQRNKGNFPGRFSGRQFSNSRSEMNVSTLELGDSALYLCASSLGAGDSEKLFFGSGTQLSVL.

V and J are TRBV5-5 and TRBJ2-1; D is perhaps TRBD1 (7 bases). With 1 base removed from V and 4 bases from J, the gap between germline ends came to 18 bases. The CDR3 runs 17 residues. The V gene's germline CDR1 is SGHKS and CDR2 YYEKEE (reference sequence). The CDR3 DNA reads TGTGCCAGCAGCTTGAGGCCAGGGGGGACGGTGTACAATGAGCAGTTCTTC. Protein sequence: CASSLRPGGTVYNEQFF.

The chain has TRBV5-1 and TRBJ1-1; no definite D call. There are 13 residues in the CDR3. Germline CDR1 SGHRS, CDR2 YFSETQ. Trimming removed 1 base from V and 1 base from J, with 5 bases in between. The CDR3: CASSLISNTEAFF. In DNA, the CDR3 is TGCGCCAGCAGCTTGATCTCGAACACTGAAGCTTTCTTT.

This chain uses TRBV11-2 with TRBJ1-6, with TRBD1 matching over 10 bases. V dropped 3 bases and J dropped 0; count of bases not matched to a gene: 5. The CDR3 runs 18 residues. Germline values: CDR1 SGHAT, CDR2 FQNNGV. The DNA for the CDR3 is TGTGCCAGCAGCTTCCGGGACAGGGGATCCTCCTATAATTCACCCCTCCACTTT. It is translated as CASSFRDRGSSYNSPLHF.

The genes are TRBV27 and TRBJ2-2; D gene unclear. CDR3 length: 15 residues. CDR1 and CDR2 (germline): MNHEY, SMNVEV (reference sequence). V was clipped by 5 bases and J by 1 base, with 11 bases between them. CDR3 protein: CASSISSLNTGELFF. The CDR3 nucleotides are TGTGCCAGCAGTATTAGCAGTCTGAACACCGGGGAGCTGTTTTTT.

The chain recombines TRBV30 with TRBJ1-1, with 9 bases matching TRBD1. The CDR3 length is 13 residues. Germline CDR1 reads GTSNPN; CDR2 reads SVGIG (reference sequence). The V gene end was trimmed by 7 bases and the J gene end by 5 bases; junction bases not matched to a gene: 8. The CDR3 here is CAFKGTGNTEAFF. The CDR3 coding sequence is TGTGCCTTTAAGGGGACAGGGAATACTGAAGCTTTCTTT.